This T cell receptor beta chain comes out of a study of CD8+CD57+ T cells in acquired aplastic anemia. Genomic DNA provided the template from which TCR beta VDJ and CDR3 profiles were obtained. TCRdb ran MiXCR on the reads and lists one entry per CDR3 protein. The sample has more than 150,000 distinct CDR3 sequences, roughly half seen once. By flow cytometry, patients selected for sequencing had shown an expansion of CD8+CD57+ cells. Study-level results: Roughly 27 shared CD8+ CDR3s appeared highly expressed within patients' immunodominant clones.

Germline V gene lookup returns CDR1 SGDLS and CDR2 YYNGEE. Trimming pared 4 bases from V and 2 bases from J, leaving 10 bases between. CDR3 length: 14 amino acids. At least ten counts were recorded for this clonotype. Its matching antigen is unknown. Input material: sorted CD4+, CD8+, or CD8+CD57+ T cells (not recorded which) from PBMCs. This rearrangement joins TRBV9 to TRBJ1-5; D gene unclear. The clonotype was recovered from a human donor with aplastic anemia. This CDR3 is CASSLGFGNQPQHF. The CDR3 DNA follows: TGTGCCAGCAGCCTCGGGTTTGGCAATCAGCCCCAGCATTTT.